The 25 T cell receptor beta chains in this list originate from one sample, sequenced in a study of cytomegalovirus exposure and HLA in healthy donors. Use of 60 Vbeta and 13 Jbeta primers characterized the PCR. TCRdb keeps only in-frame clones here, not all; method: immunoSEQ multiplex PCR. The sample has over 100,000 clones; roughly 82% are singletons. The specimen was PBMCs. These TCRs come from a male donor in good health and CMV-seropositive.

The chain combines TRBV29-1 with TRBJ2-7; D perhaps matches TRBD1 (6 bases). CDR1 is SQVTM and CDR2 is ANQGSEA in the germline V gene. This CDR3 has 14 residues. Trimming took off 0 bases at V and 3 bases at J, with 12 bases between the two ends. The CDR3 region has the DNA TGCAGCGTTGAAGATCAGGGGACCGGCTACGAGCAGTACTTC. Its translation is CSVEDQGTGYEQYF.

As to this clone: The germline gene is not matched at one end of the junction; a read error may be the cause. The V and J genes are TRBV11-2 and TRBJ1-2, with D possibly TRBD1 on 6 matching bases. Germline V gene data show CDR1 as SGHAT and CDR2 as FQNNGV. The CDR3 extends over 10 amino acids. CDR3 DNA sequence: TGTGCCAGCAGCTCCACAGGGCCTCTCTTC. Protein sequence: CASSSTGPLF.

J is TRBJ2-1 and V is TRBV11-2, with 12 bases fitting TRBD2. With 1 base clipped from V and 11 bases from J, the junction kept 9 bases outside the gene matches. Germline CDR1 reads SGHAT; CDR2 reads FQNNGV. The CDR3 is 16 amino acids. The CDR3 protein is CASSLVAGLAGGKQFF. The CDR3 nucleotides are TGTGCCAGCAGCTTAGTTGCTGGGCTAGCGGGGGGGAAGCAGTTCTTC.

V gene TRBV11-2 combines with J gene TRBJ2-7; TRBD1 might be the D (5 bases). The germline gives CDR1 SGHAT, CDR2 FQNNGV. CDR3 length equals 14 residues. The V gene lost 2 bases and the J gene lost 2 bases, with 10 bases spanning the gap. CDR3 sequence reads: CASSLKGIPYEQYF. In DNA, the CDR3 is TGTGCCAGCAGCTTAAAGGGGATCCCCTACGAGCAGTACTTC.

The chain joins TRBV6-1 to TRBJ2-7; D is perhaps TRBD2 (5 bases). Germline V gives CDR1 MNHNS, CDR2 SASEGT. V lost 8 bases and J 2 bases, leaving 19 bases between the germline ends. There are 15 residues in the CDR3. CDR3: CASSYDGEYTYEQYF. CDR3 sequence (DNA): TGTGCCAGCTCCTACGACGGGGAGTACACCTACGAGCAGTACTTC.

This clone was found a few times. The chain employs TRBV6-1 and TRBJ2-3; weak D call: TRBD1 (6 bases). V dropped 2 bases and J dropped 6 bases, with 15 bases sitting between them. This CDR3 is 15 amino acids long. In germline, CDR1 is MNHNS, CDR2 SASEGT. CDR3 region: CASSESRQGPDTQYF. Written as DNA, the CDR3 is TGTGCCAGCAGTGAAAGTCGGCAGGGGCCCGATACGCAGTATTTT.

The chain employs TRBV27 and TRBJ2-1; a weak D match, TRBD2 (5 bases). CDR3 size: 15 residues. Trimming pared 5 bases from V and 4 bases from J, leaving 15 bases between. CDR1 and CDR2 (germline): MNHEY, SMNVEV (reference sequence). CDR3 coding DNA: TGTGCCAGCAGTCCCGGGAACCCTGTTTACAATGAGCAGTTCTTC. It is translated as CASSPGNPVYNEQFF.

V and J are TRBV27 and TRBJ1-2, with TRBD1 matching over 8 bases. Per the germline V gene, CDR1 is MNHEY and CDR2 is SMNVEV (reference sequence). The CDR3 covers 17 residues. The V and J ends lost 0 bases and 4 bases, in that order; junction bases with no gene match: 10. The CDR3 nucleotides read TGTGCCAGCAGTTTATCCTTGGCCAGGGGGCTTGGCTATGGCTACACCTTC. Translated: CASSLSLARGLGYGYTF.

The rearrangement links TRBV4-1 to TRBJ1-2; TRBD1 is a possible D gene (5 bases). V shed 1 base and J shed 3 bases, with 12 bases lying between them. Germline loops: CDR1 MGHRA, CDR2 YSYEKL. The CDR3 sequence is 15 residues long. CDR3 loop: CASSQVGGEDYGYTF. In DNA, the CDR3 is TGCGCCAGCAGCCAAGTCGGAGGGGAGGACTATGGCTACACCTTC.

The chain carries TRBV27 and TRBJ1-1; D not resolved. CDR3 length: 14 residues. Germline loops: CDR1 MNHEY, CDR2 SMNVEV (reference sequence). The V and J ends lost 1 base and 5 bases respectively, with 11 bases between them. CDR3 amino acids: CASSLFPGITEAFF. CDR3 DNA sequence: TGTGCCAGCAGTTTATTCCCGGGTATAACTGAAGCTTTCTTT.

This clone was counted a single time. The rearrangement uses TRBV5-1 and TRBJ1-1, with D possibly being TRBD1 (6 bases). Germline V CDR1 and CDR2: SGHRS, YFSETQ. V lost 0 bases to trimming and J lost 11 bases, with 17 bases between them. This CDR3 region has 14 residues. The CDR3 region is CASSLGGGTQRAFF. For the CDR3, the DNA is TGCGCCAGCAGCTTGGGCGGTGGGACACAAAGGGCTTTCTTT. The whole variable domain, remainder taken from reference TRBV5-1 and TRBJ1-1, is KAGVTQTPRYLIKTRGQQVTLSCSPISGHRSVSWYQQTPGQGLQFLFEYFSETQRNKGNFPGRFSGRQFSNSRSEMNVSTLELGDSALYLCASSLGGGTQRAFFGQGTRLTVV.

The chain has TRBV5-1 and TRBJ1-2, with 9 positions matching TRBD1. The V gene's germline CDR1 is SGHRS and CDR2 YFSETQ. The CDR3 has 14 residues. J was trimmed by 6 bases and V by 8 bases; bases with no gene match: 11. The CDR3: CASGNTGQGDGYTF. As DNA, the CDR3 is TGCGCCAGTGGCAATACGGGACAGGGAGATGGCTACACCTTC.

This clone was observed a single time. The V gene is TRBV6-5, the J gene TRBJ2-7; 7 bases are a match to TRBD1. The germline V gene has CDR1 MNHEY and CDR2 SVGAGI. The length of the CDR3 is 16 residues. With 0 bases clipped from V and 4 bases from J, the junction kept 9 bases outside the gene matches. CDR3 loop: CASSYSSGQADYEQYF. CDR3 in DNA: TGTGCCAGCAGTTACTCGAGTGGACAGGCCGATTACGAGCAGTACTTC.

The V gene is TRBV5-8, the J gene TRBJ1-1, with 7 bases that match TRBD1. In germline, CDR1 is SGHTS, CDR2 YDEGEE. The length of the CDR3 is 16 residues. Losses at the gene ends were 4 bases for V and 0 bases for J; bases not matched to a gene: 9. The CDR3 bases are TGTGCCAGCAGCACTTTAACAGGGGTACTGAACACTGAAGCTTTCTTT. Its protein is CASSTLTGVLNTEAFF.

This clone occurred once. A read error may produce the germline difference seen at one junction end. V gene TRBV7-9 combines with J gene TRBJ2-6; D possibly corresponds to TRBD1 (6 bases). CDR3 length equals 15 residues. Germline V lookup: CDR1 SEHNR, CDR2 FQNEAQ (reference sequence). The CDR3 reads CSSTLTGPGANVLTF. In DNA, the CDR3 is TGTTCCAGCACCTTAACAGGGCCTGGGGCCAACGTCCTGACTTTC.

The CDR3 DNA is TGCGCCAGCAGACCCGCGGGACAGGGGTTCCGATACTTTGTGAACACTGAAGCTTTCTTT. Translating gives CASRPAGQGFRYFVNTEAFF. The chain joins TRBV5-1 to TRBJ1-1; TRBD1 matches at 10 bases. After removal of 5 bases from V and 0 bases from J, the junction contained 19 bases not matched to a gene. CDR1 and CDR2 (germline): SGHRS, YFSETQ. This CDR3 has 20 amino acids.

A word on this clone: The junction and the germline gene differ at one end; a read error may be behind it. The J gene is TRBJ2-7, the V gene TRBV7-9; tentative D call: TRBD1 (5 bases). The CDR3 contains 11 residues. CDR1 and CDR2 from the germline V gene are SEHNR and FQNEAQ (reference sequence). CDR3 bases: TGTTCCAGCAGCTCGAGGACACCGCTGATCTTC. The encoded protein is CSSSSRTPLIF.

In this sample, this clone turned up once. V gene TRBV27 combines with J gene TRBJ2-7; 7 nucleotides match TRBD1. This CDR3 has 14 residues. The germline CDR1 and CDR2 sequences are MNHEY and SMNVEV (reference sequence). Trimming removed 5 bases from V and 6 bases from J; junction bases left unmatched: 10. The CDR3 nucleotides are TGTGCCAGCAGTACAAACAGGGGACCCGTCGAGCAGTACTTC. Its translation: CASSTNRGPVEQYF.

The chain employs TRBV5-1 and TRBJ1-3; D gene uncertain. The V and J ends lost 1 base and 1 base respectively, with 9 bases between them. This CDR3 is built from 15 residues. Germline CDR1 is SGHRS and CDR2 is YFSETQ. For the CDR3, the DNA is TGCGCCAGCAGCTTGCTCGGGGTGTCTGGAAACACCATATATTTT. Translating gives CASSLLGVSGNTIYF.

V and J are TRBV27 and TRBJ2-3; a possible D gene is TRBD1 (5 bases). The CDR3 totals 17 residues. Trimming left V 6 bases short and J 3 bases short, with 22 bases between. Germline assignment: CDR1 MNHEY and CDR2 SMNVEV (reference sequence). CDR3 nucleotides: TGTGCCAGCAGCACCCCGATGGGGCGCTTCGCTACAGATACGCAGTATTTT. As protein: CASSTPMGRFATDTQYF.

The rearrangement joins TRBV19 to TRBJ1-5; D is perhaps TRBD1 (5 bases). Germline V lookup: CDR1 LNHDA, CDR2 SQIVND (reference sequence). The CDR3 runs to 15 residues. The germline V and J ends were trimmed by 6 bases and 0 bases, with 12 bases remaining between them. CDR3 loop: CASSDGQYSNQPQHF. CDR3 in DNA: TGTGCCAGTAGCGACGGACAATATAGCAATCAGCCCCAGCATTTT.

The chain recombines TRBV28 with TRBJ1-4; TRBD1 is a possible D gene (5 bases). With 3 bases removed from V and 3 bases from J, the gap between germline ends came to 8 bases. There are 14 residues in the CDR3. Germline V gives CDR1 MDHEN, CDR2 SYDVKM. The CDR3 DNA is TGTGCCAGCAGTTTTGACAGCTCTAATGAAAAACTGTTTTTT. The encoded protein is CASSFDSSNEKLFF.

This clone appeared once. The chain uses TRBV19 and TRBJ1-1; 10 nucleotides match TRBD1. The J segment lost 4 bases and the V segment lost 6 bases, leaving 8 bases of the junction unmatched. The CDR3 length is 15 residues. Germline V gene data show CDR1 as LNHDA and CDR2 as SQIVND (reference sequence). The CDR3 nucleotides read TGTGCCAGTAGCGGGGACAGGGGAATGAGCACTGAAGCTTTCTTT. Translation gives CASSGDRGMSTEAFF.

The chain couples TRBV5-4 to TRBJ1-3; D is possibly TRBD1 (6 bases). Trimming left V 2 bases short and J 8 bases short, with 14 bases between. Germline V gene lookup returns CDR1 SGHNT and CDR2 YYREEE (reference sequence). This CDR3 comprises 14 residues. The CDR3 loop is CASSFLGKGDTIYF. The CDR3 nucleotides read TGTGCCAGCAGCTTCCTCGGAAAGGGGGACACCATATATTTT. Combining the CDR3 with reference TRBV5-4 and TRBJ1-3 gives the whole variable domain ETGVTQSPTHLIKTRGQQVTLRCSSQSGHNTVSWYQQALGQGPQFIFQYYREEENGRGNFPPRFSGLQFPNYSSELNVNALELDDSALYLCASSFLGKGDTIYFGEGSWLTVV.

This chain uses TRBV28 with TRBJ2-7; 7 positions match TRBD1. V shed 8 bases and J 4 bases; nucleotides not matched to a gene: 8. Germline CDR1 is MDHEN and CDR2 is SYDVKM. CDR3 length equals 13 residues. CDR3 sequence (DNA): TGTGCCAGCGGAACGACAGGGCCATACGAGCAGTACTTC. Protein product: CASGTTGPYEQYF.